Listed below are T cell receptor beta chains from one sample, sequenced in a study of blood T cells in healthy people across ages. TCRdb called the 5' RACE reads again in MiXCR, with one record for every CDR3 protein. The sample includes about 1.1 million distinct CDR3 sequences, 30% to 40% seen only once; the top ten take roughly 14%. Sequencing was performed on blood. The receptors originated from a young man in good health. Both conserved end residues are part of each CDR3. D genes are given only for firm matches. A clone size is listed for some rows: how often the clone was seen (once, few, many), or a class if it is expanded.

v_gene	j_gene	d_gene	len	abundance	CDR3aa	CDR3nt
TRBV5-6	TRBJ2-7	TRBD1	15	-	CASSAYQGAYNEQYF	TGTGCCAGCAGTGCTTACCAGGGGGCCTACAATGAGCAGTACTTC
TRBV20-1	TRBJ2-2	-	14	once	CSAGLQGRTGELFF	TGCAGTGCTGGCCTCCAGGGCAGGACCGGGGAGCTGTTTTTT
TRBV20-1	TRBJ1-4	-	14	-	CSARETGTGEKLFF	TGCAGTGCTAGAGAGACCGGGACGGGTGAAAAACTGTTTTTT
TRBV7-2	TRBJ2-4	-	14	-	CASSTGGVYNEQYF	TGTGCCAGCAGCACCGGGGGAGTCTACAATGAGCAGTACTTC
TRBV4-3	TRBJ2-3	TRBD1	19	few	CASSPGRQGATSFTDTQYF	TGCGCCAGCAGCCCAGGCCGGCAGGGGGCTACCTCCTTCACAGATACGCAGTATTTT
TRBV7-6	TRBJ2-3	-	15	-	CASSLGPSSTDTQYF	TGTGCCAGCAGCTTAGGGCCCTCAAGCACAGATACGCAGTATTTT
TRBV12-3/TRBV12-4	TRBJ2-7	-	13	few	CASSLSQYYEQYF	TGTGCCAGCAGTTTATCTCAGTACTACGAGCAGTACTTC
TRBV2	TRBJ2-5	-	14	few	CASSESGTKETQYF	TGTGCCAGCAGCGAGTCCGGGACAAAAGAGACCCAGTACTTC
TRBV20-1	TRBJ1-1	-	15	-	CSASPPDLQGIRAFF	TGCAGTGCCTCACCTCCCGACCTACAGGGAATAAGAGCTTTCTTT
TRBV7-6	TRBJ2-3	TRBD2	15	-	CASSLRLAGVPTQYF	TGTGCCAGCAGCTTAAGGCTAGCGGGGGTCCCGACGCAGTATTTT